These 20 T cell receptor beta chains were sequenced from one sample in a study of blood T cell repertoires in COVID-19. TCRdb's table, derived via immunoSEQ multiplex PCR, lists solely in-frame clones and lacks some. The table shows roughly 290,000 clones, with approximately 90% occurring only once. Sequenced material: peripheral blood. The receptors derive from a woman under 40 with COVID-19, enrolled during active disease.

The chain has TRBV6-2 or TRBV6-3 and TRBJ2-2, with D tentatively TRBD2 (5 bases). This CDR3 has 15 residues. V was cut by 0 bases and J by 4 bases, with 9 bases left in between. Per germline, CDR1 MNHEY and CDR2 SVGEGT. This CDR3 is CASSYSTGITGELFF. CDR3 in DNA: TGTGCCAGCAGTTACTCGACGGGGATCACCGGGGAGCTGTTTTTT.

The rearrangement joins TRBV7-2 to TRBJ2-2; D unclear. Germline lookup yields CDR1 SGHTA and CDR2 FQGNSA. CDR3 size: 13 residues. Trimming took 6 bases from V and 4 from J, leaving 9 bases between them. This CDR3 reads CASSPPGTGELFF. The CDR3 coding sequence is TGTGCCAGCAGTCCTCCAGGCACCGGGGAGCTGTTTTTT.

The CDR3 DNA follows: TGTGCCAGCAGTTATATCCAGGGGAATCTAGCCAAAAACATTCAGTACTTC. Translation: CASSYIQGNLAKNIQYF. The V gene is TRBV6-2 or TRBV6-3, the J gene TRBJ2-4; the D gene is possibly TRBD1 (6 bases). The CDR3 loop spans 17 amino acids. CDR1 is MNHEY, CDR2 SVGEGT, per germline. V was clipped by 3 bases and J by 0 bases, with 15 bases between them.

The chain combines TRBV9 with TRBJ2-1; 7 positions agree with TRBD1. The CDR3 consists of 15 residues. V lost 1 base, J lost 5 bases, and 6 bases stayed unmatched. The germline V gene has CDR1 SGDLS and CDR2 YYNGEE. Here the CDR3 DNA reads TGTGCCAGCAGCGTAAACCCTACAGGGGACAATGAGCAGTTCTTC. Its protein product is CASSVNPTGDNEQFF.

The chain is built from TRBV27 and TRBJ2-5; maybe TRBD1 (5 bases). Germline CDR1 MNHEY, CDR2 SMNVEV (reference sequence). V was pared by 0 bases and J by 4 bases, with 12 bases between. The CDR3 loop spans 15 amino acids. CDR3: CASSLSIGDRETQYF. The CDR3, as DNA: TGTGCCAGCAGTTTATCGATAGGGGATCGAGAGACCCAGTACTTC.

The chain carries TRBV11-2 and TRBJ1-3; 8 bases match TRBD1. V trimming: 2 bases; J trimming: 2 bases; junction bases outside the gene matches: 8. The CDR3 runs 17 residues. In germline, CDR1 is SGHAT, CDR2 FQNNGV. CDR3 nucleotides: TGTGCCAGCAGCTTATCTTTCCGACAGGGGACTGGAAACACCATATATTTT. As protein: CASSLSFRQGTGNTIYF. Combining the CDR3 with reference TRBV11-2 and TRBJ1-3 gives the whole variable domain EAGVAQSPRYKIIEKRQSVAFWCNPISGHATLYWYQQILGQGPKLLIQFQNNGVVDDSQLPKDRFSAERLKGVDSTLKIQPAKLEDSAVYLCASSLSFRQGTGNTIYFGEGSWLTVV.

The chain joins TRBV7-6 to TRBJ2-5; D is perhaps TRBD1 (5 bases). The germline gives CDR1 SGHVS, CDR2 FNYEAQ. The CDR3 runs to 13 residues. Deletions cut 2 bases from V and 3 bases from J, with 7 bases between. This CDR3 reads CASSLSGKETQYF. The CDR3 DNA follows: TGTGCCAGCAGCTTATCAGGGAAAGAGACCCAGTACTTC.

A remark on this clone: The junction departs from germline at one end; a sequencing error may be responsible. V and J are TRBV7-7 and TRBJ2-2; 11 bases are shared with TRBD2. The V gene's germline CDR1 is SSHAT and CDR2 FNYEAQ (reference sequence). The CDR3 runs 16 residues. CDR3 sequence: CASSLGLAVNSGELFF. The CDR3 DNA is TGTGCTAGCAGCCTGGGACTAGCGGTTAATTCCGGGGAGCTGTTTTTT.

V usage is TRBV2 and J usage is TRBJ2-7, with a tentative D call TRBD1 (6 bases). V gave up 9 bases and J gave up 4 bases, with 19 bases separating them. CDR1 and CDR2 (germline): SNHLY, FYNNEI. CDR3 length: 14 residues. DNA for the CDR3: TGTGCCAGAGAGACAAGGGGGAATTCGTACGAGCAGTACTTC. This encodes CARETRGNSYEQYF.

The V gene is TRBV5-1, the J gene TRBJ2-1; 7 nucleotides match TRBD1. CDR1 SGHRS and CDR2 YFSETQ come from the germline V gene. This CDR3 contains 16 residues. With V trimmed by 4 bases and J by 9 bases, 16 bases remained unmatched. The CDR3 protein is CASSMNDRVSLGEQFF. The CDR3 region has the DNA TGCGCCAGCAGCATGAACGACAGGGTGTCGCTCGGTGAGCAGTTCTTC.

The rearrangement links TRBV23-1 to TRBJ2-1; 9 nucleotides line up with TRBD2. TRBV23-1 is flagged as an ORF with uncertain function. The CDR3 is made up of 17 amino acids. V lost 6 bases, J lost 0 bases, and 9 bases stayed unmatched. The CDR3 nucleotides read TGCGCCAGCAGGCCCGGACTAGCGCTCCTCTCCTACAATGAGCAGTTCTTC. Translating it yields CASRPGLALLSYNEQFF.

About this clone: Within the sample, other DNA sequences also encode this same CDR3. V gene TRBV6-6 combines with J gene TRBJ1-4; TRBD1 is a possible D gene (5 bases). Germline CDR1 and CDR2: MNHNY and SVGAGI (reference sequence). The CDR3 extends over 14 amino acids. The germline V and J ends were trimmed by 3 bases and 8 bases, with 13 bases remaining between them. Written as DNA, the CDR3 is TGTGCCAGCAGTTATGCCGGGGGACGAGAAAAACTGTTTTTT. Its translation: CASSYAGGREKLFF.

The J gene is TRBJ1-1, the V gene TRBV25-1, with D maybe TRBD1 (6 bases). The V gene lost 4 bases and the J gene lost 1 base, with 10 bases spanning the gap. The CDR3 extends over 14 amino acids. Looked up from germline, CDR1 is MGHDK and CDR2 is SYGVNS. The CDR3 sequence is CASSGTGRNTEAFF. As DNA, the CDR3 is TGTGCCAGCAGTGGAACAGGGAGGAACACTGAAGCTTTCTTT. The whole variable domain, remainder taken from reference TRBV25-1 and TRBJ1-1, is EADIYQTPRYLVIGTGKKITLECSQTMGHDKMYWYQQDPGMELHLIHYSYGVNSTEKGDLSSESTVSRIRTEHFPLTLESARPSHTSQYLCASSGTGRNTEAFFGQGTRLTVV.

Comments on this clone: The same CDR3 is also encoded by other DNA sequences in this sample. The rearrangement links TRBV7-2 to TRBJ2-7; 9 bases align to TRBD2. The germline V gene encodes CDR1 SGHTA and CDR2 FQGNSA. The CDR3 has 14 amino acids. With 1 base clipped from V and 2 bases from J, the junction kept 0 bases outside the gene matches. Written as DNA, the CDR3 is TGTGCCAGCAGCTTAGGACTAGCGGCCTACGAGCAGTACTTC. Its translation is CASSLGLAAYEQYF.

The CDR3 DNA follows: TGCGCCAGCAGCCCCGGGCCGGGGGGGGCTAGTGGCTACACCTTC. The encoded protein is CASSPGPGGASGYTF. The V and J genes are TRBV5-1 and TRBJ1-2; possibly TRBD1 for D (6 bases). The CDR3 totals 15 residues. The V end lost 4 bases, the J end lost 7 bases, and 20 bases lay between the germline ends. CDR1 and CDR2 from the germline V gene are SGHRS and YFSETQ.

V usage is TRBV5-4 and J usage is TRBJ2-7, with TRBD2 as a possible D gene (5 bases). Germline V gene sequence: CDR1 SGHNT, CDR2 YYREEE (reference sequence). CDR3 size: 12 residues. The V and J ends lost 0 bases and 7 bases respectively, with 8 bases between them. The CDR3 is CASSLGPGEQYF. The CDR3 DNA sequence: TGTGCCAGCAGCTTGGGCCCGGGGGAGCAGTACTTC.

The chain couples TRBV28 to TRBJ2-1; 11 bases are shared with TRBD1. The CDR3 is 12 amino acids. The V gene end was trimmed by 7 bases and the J gene end by 12 bases; junction bases not matched to a gene: 5. Looked up from germline, CDR1 is MDHEN and CDR2 is SYDVKM. The CDR3 coding sequence is TGTGCCAGCACTACCGGGACAGGGGGGCAGTTCTTC. This gives the protein CASTTGTGGQFF.

This chain joins TRBV10-3 and TRBJ2-7, with 10 positions matching TRBD2. The germline gives CDR1 ENHRY, CDR2 SYGVKD. The CDR3 covers 15 residues. J gave up 2 bases and V 4 bases, and 5 bases lay outside the gene matches. CDR3 sequence (DNA): TGTGCCATCAGTGGTTCTCTAGCGGGGGCCTACGAGCAGTACTTC. Encoded protein: CAISGSLAGAYEQYF.

J is TRBJ2-1 and V is TRBV24-1; 9 bases align to TRBD2. V trimming: 4 bases; J trimming: 16 bases; junction bases outside the gene matches: 7. Germline-derived CDR1 and CDR2 are KGHDR and SFDVKD. The length of the CDR3 is 12 residues. The CDR3 loop reads CATSEGGRALFF. CDR3 bases: TGTGCCACCAGTGAGGGCGGGAGGGCTTTATTCTTC.

This rearrangement joins TRBV28 to TRBJ2-2, with 11 nucleotides matching TRBD2. Trimming cost V 6 bases and J 5 bases; bases outside gene matches: 20. The V gene's germline CDR1 is MDHEN and CDR2 SYDVKM. There are 20 residues in the CDR3. The chain's CDR3 is CASRNAMGTSGTGGTGELFF. The CDR3 nucleotides are TGTGCCAGCAGGAACGCTATGGGGACTAGCGGAACAGGAGGGACCGGGGAGCTGTTTTTT.